The rows below give T cell receptor beta chains drawn from one sample of a study of OX40 agonist ivuxolimab in advanced cancers. Profiling relied on immunoSEQ multiplex PCR, and the TCRdb table lists in-frame clones only, not all of them. The sample shows 65,000 to 100,000 clones, 75% to 95% of them seen only once. Material: CD4+ or CD8+ T cells sorted from blood, obtained in a trial of the OX40 agonist ivuxolimab. Source of these receptors: an adult with an advanced solid tumor such as melanoma, head and neck, liver or kidney cancer. The CDR3 runs from the conserved cysteine through the conserved F or W. Fields, in order: V gene, J gene, CDR3 protein.

>TRBV5-6|TRBJ1-1
CASSLTGALNTEAFF
>TRBV6-1|TRBJ1-1
CASSYGGNTEAFF
>TRBV30|TRBJ2-7
CAWSGQGRGQYF
>TRBV7-6|TRBJ2-1
CASSPRTGTYNEQFF
>TRBV6-1|TRBJ1-5
CASRDRPDQPQHF
>TRBV14|TRBJ1-1
CASSQDPLFTNTEAFF
>TRBV5-1|TRBJ2-7
CASSLVTSGSPFYF
>TRBV18|TRBJ2-5
CASSRKQGAETQYF
>TRBV28|TRBJ2-5
CASEGGRETQYF
>TRBV29-1|TRBJ2-3
CSVVRGQDTQYF
>TRBV12-2|TRBJ2-7
CASRVRGPGGIYEQYF
>TRBV7-8|TRBJ2-7
CASSSPTSASYEQYF
>TRBV11-2|TRBJ2-3
CASSPFSGRTTDTQYF
>TRBV30|TRBJ2-1
CAWSYAGLREQFF
>TRBV11-2|TRBJ1-3
CASSSQTGFSGNTIYF
>TRBV25-1|TRBJ2-1
CASSDTRLAGGRYNEQFF
>TRBV6-5|TRBJ1-3
CASSLTGGTGNTIYF
>TRBV6-5|TRBJ1-1
CASSFSRVGTEAFF
>TRBV28|TRBJ1-2
CASSPSDREGGYTF
>TRBV5-1|TRBJ2-3
CASSPQSVSDTQYF
>TRBV5-4|TRBJ1-2
CASSRGSGGDYGYTF
>TRBV30|TRBJ2-7
CAWGRLPTSGRAYEQYF
>TRBV14|TRBJ2-2
CASSPQGTGELFF
>TRBV29-1|TRBJ2-1
CSVDPGGVYNEQFF
>TRBV27|TRBJ1-2
CASSWDRGYGYTF
>TRBV4-1|TRBJ2-3
CASSLELVSDTQYF
>TRBV19|TRBJ2-2
CASRRGSDYTGELFF
>TRBV4-1|TRBJ2-1
CASSQEIGEQFF
>TRBV27|TRBJ2-7
CASSFRGTRVQDEQYF
>TRBV6-5|TRBJ1-3
CASSYSRGAAGNTIYF
>TRBV27|TRBJ2-5
CASSLRSRGLGETQYF
>TRBV4-1|TRBJ2-3
CASSITGGKTDTQYF
>TRBV27|TRBJ2-7
CASSRGQAVYEQYF
>TRBV5-1|TRBJ2-1
CASSPGLAAPNNEQFF
>TRBV19|TRBJ2-1
CASSVRGLDEQFF
>TRBV7-2|TRBJ2-1
CASSLGLGSSYEQFF
>TRBV4-2|TRBJ2-6
CASSPELSGANVLTF
>TRBV18|TRBJ1-2
CASSPTGQYGYTF
>TRBV28|TRBJ2-1
CASRNTVQNYNEQFF
>TRBV2|TRBJ1-1
CASSDGALNTEAFF
>TRBV7-2|TRBJ2-4
CASSLGGGVNIQYF